The T cell receptor (beta chain) described here comes from a study of blood T cell repertoires in COVID-19 (TCRdb year 2020). The study in broad terms: Samples from collaborators originated in the United States, Italy and Spain and spanned both the acute and convalescent phases of COVID-19. The material from the prospective study consisted of cDNA or gDNA derived from T cells, B-cell-depleted T cells, or PBMCs. Subjects who had been exposed to COVID-19, were actively infected with it, or had recovered from it provided the deeply sampled blood TCRbeta repertoires that made up the dataset. The repertoires were made available in a free public database intended to serve as a resource for research on the immune response to SARS-CoV-2. The samples were drawn from the first 160 participants of the ongoing ImmuneRACE study and from 1,254 subjects provided by 6 global collaborators. Sample metadata almost always included a de-identified subject ID, COVID-19 status, age in years and sex. Where available, HLA class I and class II types were taken from metadata supplied by the sample provider and were not determined by assay-based typing. What the study reported, not specific to this receptor: The amount of clinical and demographic metadata varied by source and participant and was provided uncurated.

TCRbeta CDR3 regions were amplified from genomic DNA using the immunoSEQ Assay, a bias-controlled multiplex PCR. The paper's processing steps were these. Nucleated cell counts per sample were estimated from amplification of reference gene primers within the assay. To quantify the absolute abundance of each unique TCRbeta CDR3 rearrangement, sequence reads were collapsed and filtered. Productive Simpson clonality was computed per sample as the square root of Simpson's diversity index over productive rearrangements. TCRdb stores this immuneACCESS table with in-frame sequences only. Part of the clones is absent; in the studies checked, under half of the shortfall reflects unresolved V genes, and no reason is known for the rest. That table is the source of V, J and clone size, and D and trimming were worked out from the DNA. This sample holds under 150,000 clones; less than 85% were observed only once. The top ten hold 10% to 15% of the sample.

Each collaborating institution followed its own protocols to collect whole blood in K2EDTA tubes. For TCRbeta analysis, collaborators shipped samples as frozen whole blood, isolated PBMCs, or DNA extracted from either of those sample types. As to this clone: The specificity of this receptor is unknown. The sample holds no much larger clone one base away, and base qualities are not on file.

This TCR came from a human donor in a cohort sampled during active COVID-19. The source material was peripheral blood.

The nucleotides are TGTGCCAGTAGTAAGCCCCTGTTTGAGCAGTTCTTC. This translates into CASSKPLFEQFF. The chain is assembled from TRBV19 and TRBJ2-1; the D gene is not confidently resolved. Measured from the cysteine to the phenylalanine, the CDR3 is 12 residues long. Kept here is only the CDR3 DNA, which spans 36 bases and is read in frame from base 1. CDR1 and CDR2, looked up from the germline V gene (reference sequence), are LNHDA and SQIVND. V and J lose 4 bases and 9 bases, and a span of 10 bases separates them.